The next 21 T cell receptor beta chains were all read from a single sample in a study of blood T cell repertoires in COVID-19 (dated by TCRdb to 2018 to 2020). Library creation used the immunoSEQ multiplex PCR assay. TCRdb carries this immuneACCESS record with in-frame sequences only. Its versions omit some clonotypes, under half of them owing to an unresolved V gene in the studies checked, with the rest unexplained. The sample has around 190,000 clones on record, 88% of them singletons. Of the sample, under 5% falls within the top ten clones. The sequenced material came from peripheral blood. Receptors were obtained from a human donor in a cohort sampled during active COVID-19.

The chain carries TRBV27 and TRBJ2-3; D might be TRBD1 (6 bases). The CDR3 loop spans 16 amino acids. Deletions cut 8 bases from V and 0 bases from J, with 18 bases between. Germline loops: CDR1 MNHEY, CDR2 SMNVEV (reference sequence). The chain's CDR3 is CASSPRGTASTDTQYF. The CDR3 bases are TGTGCCAGCTCACCGAGGGGGACCGCTAGCACAGATACGCAGTATTTT.

The V gene is TRBV3-1 (or the pseudogene TRBV3-2), the J gene TRBJ2-5, with TRBD2 as a possible D gene (6 bases). Trimming removed 3 bases from V and 5 bases from J, with 13 bases in between. This CDR3 is built from 14 residues. The germline V gene has CDR1 LGHDT and CDR2 YNNKEL (reference sequence). The CDR3 coding sequence is TGTGCCAGCAGCCACGGGGGTCTTAGGGAGACCCAGTACTTC. It yields the protein CASSHGGLRETQYF.

V gene TRBV19 combines with J gene TRBJ2-3; 14 bases line up with TRBD2. Looked up from germline, CDR1 is LNHDA and CDR2 is SQIVND (reference sequence). The CDR3 totals 19 residues. V trimming: 2 bases; J trimming: 8 bases; junction bases outside the gene matches: 15. The CDR3 nucleotides are TGTGCCAGTAGTATATCTAGGACTAGCGGGGGGCCCTATCAAGGTACGCAGTATTTT. It yields the protein CASSISRTSGGPYQGTQYF. The whole variable domain, remainder taken from reference TRBV19 and TRBJ2-3, is DGGITQSPKYLFRKEGQNVTLSCEQNLNHDAMYWYRQDPGQGLRLIYYSQIVNDFQKGDIAEGYSVSREKKESFPLTVTSAQKNPTAFYLCASSISRTSGGPYQGTQYFGPGTRLTVL.

The chain employs TRBV9 and TRBJ2-5, with 9 bases identical to TRBD2. The CDR3 loop spans 16 amino acids. Germline trimming cut 0 bases from V and 4 bases from J; bases unmatched to any gene: 7. From germline, CDR1 is SGDLS and CDR2 YYNGEE. CDR3 loop: CASSVASGRPPETQYF. The CDR3 DNA is TGTGCCAGCAGCGTAGCAAGCGGGAGGCCCCCAGAGACCCAGTACTTC. Full variable domain (remainder filled in from reference TRBV9 and TRBJ2-5): DSGVTQTPKHLITATGQRVTLRCSPRSGDLSVYWYQQSLDQGLQFLIQYYNGEERAKGNILERFSAQQFPDLHSELNLSSLELGDSALYFCASSVASGRPPETQYFGPGTRLLVL.

CDR3 nucleotides: TGTGCCAGCAGTTTGGGACAGACAAACACCGGGGAGCTGTTTTTT. Its translation: CASSLGQTNTGELFF. The chain carries TRBV28 and TRBJ2-2, with 7 bases lining up with TRBD1. In germline, CDR1 is MDHEN, CDR2 SYDVKM. The J segment lost 2 bases and the V segment lost 3 bases, leaving 3 bases of the junction unmatched. CDR3 length equals 15 residues.

This CDR3 reads CASSVLQGSADTQYF. The CDR3 bases are TGTGCCAGCAGCGTACTACAGGGGAGCGCAGATACGCAGTATTTT. The genes are TRBV9 and TRBJ2-3; 7 nucleotides align to TRBD1. Germline V gene data show CDR1 as SGDLS and CDR2 as YYNGEE. The CDR3 length is 15 residues. V trimming: 1 base; J trimming: 4 bases; junction bases outside the gene matches: 6. Using reference TRBV9 and TRBJ2-3 for the parts outside the CDR3, the full variable domain is DSGVTQTPKHLITATGQRVTLRCSPRSGDLSVYWYQQSLDQGLQFLIQYYNGEERAKGNILERFSAQQFPDLHSELNLSSLELGDSALYFCASSVLQGSADTQYFGPGTRLTVL.

This rearrangement joins TRBV27 to TRBJ2-3; the match to TRBD2 covers 9 bases. The V segment lost 4 bases and the J segment 6 bases; nucleotides outside the gene matches: 5. The CDR3 sequence is 14 residues long. CDR1 and CDR2 (germline): MNHEY, SMNVEV (reference sequence). CDR3 in amino acids: CASSSRGGHDTQYF. CDR3 bases: TGTGCCAGCAGTTCGCGGGGGGGCCATGATACGCAGTATTTT.

The CDR3 nucleotides read TGTGCCAGCAGTGCCCAGGGAGACGTTTTTCGGGGGGAAGCTTTCTTT. It translates to CASSAQGDVFRGEAFF. The rearrangement joins TRBV25-1 to TRBJ1-1; D is possibly TRBD1 (5 bases). Trimming pared 4 bases from V and 8 bases from J, leaving 23 bases between. The CDR3 sequence is 16 residues long. Germline loops: CDR1 MGHDK, CDR2 SYGVNS. Looking up the rest from reference TRBV25-1 and TRBJ1-1 gives the full variable domain: EADIYQTPRYLVIGTGKKITLECSQTMGHDKMYWYQQDPGMELHLIHYSYGVNSTEKGDLSSESTVSRIRTEHFPLTLESARPSHTSQYLCASSAQGDVFRGEAFFGQGTRLTVV.

This rearrangement joins TRBV30 to TRBJ2-3; D might be TRBD2 (6 bases). Per germline, CDR1 GTSNPN and CDR2 SVGIG (reference sequence). The CDR3 runs to 11 residues. Trimming took off 5 bases at V and 6 bases at J, with 9 bases between the two ends. In nucleotides, the CDR3 is TGTGCCTGGGGGGGGAGGGATACGCAGTATTTT. Translation gives CAWGGRDTQYF.

The V call is TRBV12-3 or TRBV12-4, the J call TRBJ1-6; D uncertain. Trimming removed 4 bases from V and 8 bases from J, with 9 bases in between. CDR3 size: 13 residues. The CDR3 region is CASSWRRDSPLHF. In nucleotides, the CDR3 is TGTGCCAGCAGTTGGCGGAGAGATTCACCCCTCCACTTT.

The CDR3 protein is CAWSVQGANTEAFF. The CDR3 DNA reads TGTGCCTGGAGTGTACAAGGGGCGAACACTGAAGCTTTCTTT. The chain carries TRBV30 and TRBJ1-1; D might be TRBD1 (5 bases). V gave up 0 bases and J gave up 1 base, with 9 bases separating them. The CDR3 spans 14 residues. Germline CDR1 is GTSNPN and CDR2 is SVGIG (reference sequence). The full variable domain, with the rest looked up from reference TRBV30 and TRBJ1-1, is SQTIHQWPATLVQPVGSPLSLECTVEGTSNPNLYWYRQAAGRGLQLLFYSVGIGQISSEVPQNLSASRPQDRQFILSSKKLLLSDSGFYLCAWSVQGANTEAFFGQGTRLTVV.

This clone was picked up one time. The genes are TRBV12-3 or TRBV12-4 and TRBJ2-7; no firm D call. The CDR3 consists of 11 residues. Trimming pared 5 bases from V and 9 bases from J, leaving 11 bases between. The CDR3: CASSLTGSQYF. Here the CDR3 DNA reads TGTGCCAGCAGTCTGACTGGTTCGCAGTACTTC.

This clone has a single count. This sequence joins TRBV13 and TRBJ2-6, with D unresolved. The CDR3 extends over 15 amino acids. Trimming took 5 bases from V and 0 from J, leaving 8 bases between them. The V gene's germline CDR1 is PRHDT and CDR2 FYEKMQ (reference sequence). CDR3 sequence: CASSVSPSGANVLTF. The CDR3, as DNA: TGTGCCAGCAGCGTAAGCCCCTCTGGGGCCAACGTCCTGACTTTC.

This clone was counted only a few times. The J gene is TRBJ1-6, the V gene TRBV27, with a possible D match to TRBD1 (5 bases). The CDR3 has 13 residues. The V gene lost 8 bases and the J gene lost 9 bases, with 14 bases spanning the gap. CDR1 is MNHEY, CDR2 SMNVEV, per germline (reference sequence). CDR3 region: CASREKGISPLHF. The CDR3 nucleotides read TGTGCCAGCCGGGAGAAGGGGATTTCACCCCTCCACTTT.

V usage is TRBV5-6 and J usage is TRBJ2-2; possibly TRBD2 for D (6 bases). V lost 4 bases and J 6 bases, leaving 13 bases between the germline ends. The CDR3 contains 14 residues. Germline-derived CDR1 and CDR2 are SGHDT and YYEEEE. This chain's CDR3 is CASSLGLSPGELFF. The CDR3 DNA is TGTGCCAGCAGCCTAGGACTATCCCCCGGGGAGCTGTTTTTT.

This sequence joins TRBV7-8 and TRBJ2-2, with 7 bases fitting TRBD1. Germline V gene lookup returns CDR1 SGHVS and CDR2 FQNEAQ. V lost 5 bases and J lost 3; bases outside the gene matches: 18. This CDR3 is built from 19 residues. DNA of the CDR3: TGTGCCAGCAGCCGATATCTTTCCCCCCGGGACAGAGACACCGGGGAGCTGTTTTTT. It translates to CASSRYLSPRDRDTGELFF.

The chain has TRBV3-1 (or the pseudogene TRBV3-2) and TRBJ1-1; perhaps TRBD1 as D (6 bases). Germline V gene sequence: CDR1 LGHDT, CDR2 YNNKEL (reference sequence). CDR3 length: 15 amino acids. V was shortened by 5 bases and J by 8 bases, with 21 bases between the two germline ends. This chain's CDR3 is CASSYAGGPYAEAFF. The DNA for the CDR3 is TGTGCCAGCAGCTATGCCGGGGGGCCATATGCGGAAGCTTTCTTT.

The rearrangement joins TRBV7-9 to TRBJ2-5; 8 bases align to TRBD1. Germline V gives CDR1 SEHNR, CDR2 FQNEAQ (reference sequence). The CDR3 covers 13 residues. The V gene end was trimmed by 6 bases and the J gene end by 5 bases; junction bases not matched to a gene: 5. The CDR3 sequence is CASSNRGWETQYF. CDR3 DNA: TGTGCCAGCAGTAACAGGGGGTGGGAGACCCAGTACTTC.

V gene TRBV19 combines with J gene TRBJ1-4, with D perhaps matching TRBD1 (5 bases). Germline V gives CDR1 LNHDA, CDR2 SQIVND (reference sequence). V was shortened by 2 bases and J by 8 bases, with 9 bases between the two germline ends. The CDR3 runs 13 residues. CDR3 bases: TGTGCCAGTAGTATACAGGGTCGAGAAAAACTGTTTTTT. Translating gives CASSIQGREKLFF.

The rearrangement links TRBV30 to TRBJ1-1, with D unresolved. V lost 3 bases and J 0 bases, leaving 11 bases between the germline ends. The CDR3 spans 14 residues. Germline V gives CDR1 GTSNPN, CDR2 SVGIG (reference sequence). The CDR3 DNA sequence: TGTGCCTGGAGGAATCAAGACATGAACACTGAAGCTTTCTTT. Translated: CAWRNQDMNTEAFF.

This chain joins TRBV6-5 and TRBJ2-7, with D maybe TRBD1 (6 bases). CDR3 length: 12 amino acids. The V end was cut by 6 bases, the J end by 3 bases, with 9 bases between. Germline V gene lookup returns CDR1 MNHEY and CDR2 SVGAGI. Written as DNA, the CDR3 is TGTGCCAGCAGACGGGACAACTACGAGCAGTACTTC. Translating it yields CASRRDNYEQYF.